The clone carrying this TCR beta chain occurred a few times. Antigen specificity is unknown. This sample was taken from a study of tumor-infiltrating lymphocytes in glioblastoma multiforme. General observations from the study: Just one glioblastoma patient contributed to the TCR-mutation comparison. Unequal TCR RNA per T cell might skew measured clone sizes.

TCRB libraries came from RNA via three nested multiplex PCR rounds. These TCRB libraries lack any described unique molecular identifiers. TCRdb reprocessed the multiplex PCR reads with MiXCR, giving one entry per CDR3 protein. This sample has about 32,000 distinct CDR3 sequences; around 55% occur once, and the top ten carry roughly a third. Trimming left V 6 bases short and J 0 bases short, with 14 bases between. Germline V gives CDR1 MDHEN, CDR2 SYDVKM. The CDR3 sequence is 15 residues long. This sequence joins TRBV28 and TRBJ1-1; D remains unclear. Sequencing was carried out using brain tumor tissue. This sequence was found in a male donor with glioblastoma. The CDR3 reads CASSPGPAMNTEAFF. The CDR3 nucleotides read TGTGCCAGCAGCCCCGGACCGGCCATGAACACTGAAGCTTTCTTT. Full variable domain (remainder filled in from reference TRBV28 and TRBJ1-1): DVKVTQSSRYLVKRTGEKVFLECVQDMDHENMFWYRQDPGLGLRLIYFSYDVKMKEKGDIPEGYSVSREKKERFSLILESASTNQTSMYLCASSPGPAMNTEAFFGQGTRLTVV.